The present entry profiles one TCR beta chain with its context. Antigen unknown. CDR1 and CDR2 (germline): SQVTM, ANQGSEA. CDR3 length: 14 amino acids. V trimming: 5 bases; J trimming: 3 bases; junction bases outside the gene matches: 7. Vbeta (60) and Jbeta (13) primers were used in the PCR. In the original processing: In a later analysis, approximately 73 million unique TCR beta chains included roughly 11 million shared by two or more donors. Profiled with immunoSEQ multiplex PCR; TCRdb holds only in-frame clones, not every one. V and J calls and clone size are given by that table; D and trimming were obtained from the DNA. The sample records 150,000 or so clones, around 79% being singletons. The data are from a study of cytomegalovirus exposure and HLA in healthy donors. Study-wide background: Previous work identified 120 million or so unique TCR beta sequences from around 200 million T cells.

Study-level points and caveats: Investigators reported more than 150 TCR beta chains as tied to cytomegalovirus.

The chain uses TRBV29-1 and TRBJ1-2, with 9 bases that match TRBD1. The receptor comes from a female donor in good health and CMV-seronegative. Sequenced: PBMCs. CDR3 coding DNA: TGCAGCGTTAGATCGGGACAGGGCCACTATGGCTACACCTTC. Translating it yields CSVRSGQGHYGYTF.